These 25 T cell receptor beta chains were all obtained from the same sample, sequenced in a study of blood T cell repertoires in COVID-19. Clones were sequenced by immunoSEQ multiplex PCR, and TCRdb holds only the in-frame ones, with some missing. The sample consists of 80,000 to 90,000 clones, over 75% of them appearing once. Sequences were obtained from peripheral blood. These receptors all stem from a woman aged 70-85 years with acute or convalescent COVID-19.

This chain joins TRBV9 and TRBJ2-2, with TRBD2 matching 8 bases. Losses at the gene ends were 0 bases for V and 9 bases for J; bases not matched to a gene: 4. This CDR3 is built from 14 residues. CDR1 and CDR2 from the germline V gene are SGDLS and YYNGEE. The CDR3, as DNA: TGTGCCAGCAGCGTAGAGCGGGAGTTAAGGGAGCTGTTTTTT. Translated: CASSVERELRELFF.

The sample holds one count of this clone. The rearrangement links TRBV12-3 or TRBV12-4 to TRBJ1-1; tentative D call: TRBD1 (6 bases). CDR3 length: 12 amino acids. The V end lost 2 bases, the J end lost 9 bases, and 10 bases lay between the germline ends. For the CDR3, the DNA is TGTGCCAGCAGTTTACAGGGGCTTAAAGCTTTCTTT. Residues: CASSLQGLKAFF.

The chain recombines TRBV3-1 (or the pseudogene TRBV3-2) with TRBJ2-2, with TRBD2 matching 16 bases. The V segment lost 3 bases and the J segment 6 bases; nucleotides outside the gene matches: 10. The CDR3 is 19 residues long. Germline CDR1 is LGHDT and CDR2 is YNNKEL (reference sequence). CDR3 DNA sequence: TGTGCCAGCAGCCATAATCCGGGACTAGCGGGGGGGCCATCCGGGGAGCTGTTTTTT. Residues: CASSHNPGLAGGPSGELFF.

The chain has TRBV4-3 and TRBJ1-5; D gene ambiguous. V was shortened by 0 bases and J by 11 bases, with 11 bases between the two germline ends. The CDR3 runs to 13 residues. Looked up from germline, CDR1 is LGHNA and CDR2 is YSLEER. The CDR3: CASSQEGGRAQHF. The CDR3 nucleotides are TGCGCCAGCAGCCAAGAAGGAGGTAGGGCCCAGCATTTT.

The V gene is TRBV5-1, the J gene TRBJ2-3, with TRBD2 matching over 15 bases. The CDR3 totals 19 residues. Germline CDR1 and CDR2: SGHRS and YFSETQ. J lost 2 bases, V lost 4 bases, and 11 bases had no gene match. In DNA, the CDR3 is TGCGCCAGCAGCGTCGGACTAGCGGGAGGGGTTGGGCTCACAGATACGCAGTATTTT. Encoded protein: CASSVGLAGGVGLTDTQYF. The whole variable domain, remainder taken from reference TRBV5-1 and TRBJ2-3, is KAGVTQTPRYLIKTRGQQVTLSCSPISGHRSVSWYQQTPGQGLQFLFEYFSETQRNKGNFPGRFSGRQFSNSRSEMNVSTLELGDSALYLCASSVGLAGGVGLTDTQYFGPGTRLTVL.

The chain recombines TRBV5-4 with TRBJ2-1; the match to TRBD1 covers 9 bases. The germline V gene has CDR1 SGHNT and CDR2 YYREEE (reference sequence). The CDR3 has 15 residues. J gave up 9 bases and V 0 bases, and 7 bases lay outside the gene matches. As DNA, the CDR3 is TGTGCCAGCAGCTTGGGACAGGGGGTGCAAGGTGAGCAGTTCTTC. Protein: CASSLGQGVQGEQFF. Complete variable domain (other parts from reference TRBV5-4 and TRBJ2-1): ETGVTQSPTHLIKTRGQQVTLRCSSQSGHNTVSWYQQALGQGPQFIFQYYREEENGRGNFPPRFSGLQFPNYSSELNVNALELDDSALYLCASSLGQGVQGEQFFGPGTRLTVL.

The chain combines TRBV4-2 with TRBJ2-5, with TRBD2 identical over 9 bases. Trimming cost V 4 bases and J 4 bases; bases outside gene matches: 10. The CDR3 has 16 amino acids. CDR1 and CDR2 (germline): LGHNA, YNFKEQ. The CDR3: CASSPRGGLSGETQYF. As DNA, the CDR3 is TGTGCCAGCAGCCCGCGGGGGGGCCTCTCCGGAGAGACCCAGTACTTC.

The chain couples TRBV19 to TRBJ2-5, with D possibly being TRBD1 (5 bases). V was pared by 3 bases and J by 4 bases, with 12 bases between. CDR3 length: 14 residues. Germline V gene data show CDR1 as LNHDA and CDR2 as SQIVND (reference sequence). CDR3 nucleotide sequence: TGTGCCAGTAGTATCACCAGGGTGGGAGAGACCCAGTACTTC. Protein sequence: CASSITRVGETQYF.

The chain joins TRBV24-1 to TRBJ2-2; 7 nucleotides line up with TRBD1. V gave up 9 bases and J gave up 0 bases; unmatched junction bases: 6. Germline V gene lookup returns CDR1 KGHDR and CDR2 SFDVKD. This CDR3 spans 15 amino acids. The CDR3 here is CATGTGASNTGELFF. The DNA for the CDR3 is TGTGCCACCGGAACAGGGGCTTCGAACACCGGGGAGCTGTTTTTT.

The rearrangement links TRBV30 to TRBJ2-1, with 7 nucleotides matching TRBD2. The V and J ends lost 3 bases and 9 bases, in that order; junction bases with no gene match: 8. The CDR3 sequence is 13 residues long. The germline V gene has CDR1 GTSNPN and CDR2 SVGIG (reference sequence). The CDR3 protein is CAWSSGLVGEQFF. The CDR3 nucleotides read TGTGCCTGGAGCAGCGGACTAGTCGGTGAGCAGTTCTTC.

This clone was counted between two and nine times. The rearrangement joins TRBV5-1 to TRBJ1-2, with D unclear. The CDR3 sequence is 16 residues long. Germline values: CDR1 SGHRS, CDR2 YFSETQ. Trimming left V 4 bases short and J 4 bases short, with 20 bases between. The CDR3 coding sequence is TGCGCCAGCAGCCCGATCGAGAGATCCGGGTCCTATGGCTACACCTTC. Translation gives CASSPIERSGSYGYTF.

The chain couples TRBV19 to TRBJ2-4, with 7 bases lining up with TRBD1. Looked up from germline, CDR1 is LNHDA and CDR2 is SQIVND (reference sequence). The CDR3 extends over 19 amino acids. V lost 5 bases, J lost 7 bases, and 23 bases stayed unmatched. The CDR3 DNA follows: TGTGCCAGTAGTCCCCGAGAGGGGGCGATAGATTTAAGTAAGAACATTCAGTACTTC. This translates into CASSPREGAIDLSKNIQYF.

V usage is TRBV24-1 and J usage is TRBJ2-3, with TRBD2 matching 13 bases. CDR1 and CDR2 (germline): KGHDR, SFDVKD. The CDR3 consists of 20 residues. V dropped 4 bases and J dropped 2; count of bases not matched to a gene: 14. The CDR3 sequence is CATSDHRLAGGQTYTDTQYF. As DNA, the CDR3 is TGTGCCACCAGTGACCACCGACTAGCGGGAGGCCAAACTTACACAGATACGCAGTATTTT.

The genes are TRBV6-2 or TRBV6-3 and TRBJ2-7; 9 bases agree with TRBD1. This CDR3 contains 15 residues. In germline, CDR1 is MNHEY, CDR2 SVGEGT. The V gene end was trimmed by 5 bases and the J gene end by 2 bases; junction bases not matched to a gene: 7. The CDR3 coding sequence is TGTGCCAGCAGTGCCCCTACAGGGGGCACCTACGAGCAGTACGTC. It codes for CASSAPTGGTYEQYV.

The table lists this clone with a few counts. This CDR3 is CATSRGSGTQSSPLHF. As DNA, the CDR3 is TGTGCCACCAGCAGAGGATCCGGGACACAGAGTTCACCCCTCCACTTT. The chain joins TRBV15 to TRBJ1-6; possibly TRBD1 for D (6 bases). Trimming pared 1 base from V and 9 bases from J, leaving 16 bases between. The CDR3 covers 16 residues. Germline V lookup: CDR1 LNHNV, CDR2 YYDKDF (reference sequence).

The rearrangement joins TRBV11-2 to TRBJ2-7; 8 bases are shared with TRBD2. This CDR3 contains 18 residues. In germline, CDR1 is SGHAT, CDR2 FQNNGV. Germline trimming cut 5 bases from V and 0 bases from J; bases unmatched to any gene: 15. The chain's CDR3 is CASSRGWIRAGDSYEQYV. The CDR3 DNA is TGTGCCAGCAGCCGAGGATGGATCCGAGCGGGGGACTCCTACGAGCAGTACGTC.

The V and J genes are TRBV2 and TRBJ1-2; TRBD1 matches at 10 bases. Losses at the gene ends were 4 bases for V and 4 bases for J; bases not matched to a gene: 3. The germline gives CDR1 SNHLY, CDR2 FYNNEI. This CDR3 has 14 residues. The CDR3 region has the DNA TGTGCCAGCAGTGGGGGACAGGGGTTCTATGGCTACACCTTC. This gives the protein CASSGGQGFYGYTF.

The rearrangement joins TRBV18 to TRBJ2-1; D perhaps matches TRBD1 (6 bases). V gave up 0 bases and J gave up 6 bases, with 15 bases separating them. CDR1 and CDR2 from the germline V gene are KGHSH and LQKENI. This CDR3 comprises 16 residues. Here the CDR3 DNA reads TGTGCCAGCTCACCACCGCCCGGGACAATCCGCAATGAGCAGTTCTTC. It translates to CASSPPPGTIRNEQFF.

This rearrangement joins TRBV7-2 to TRBJ1-4; a weak D match, TRBD1 (5 bases). Trimming removed 5 bases at V and 5 bases at J, with 12 bases between. Germline V lookup: CDR1 SGHTA, CDR2 FQGNSA. There are 14 residues in the CDR3. CDR3 residues: CASSLGLMNEKLFF. The CDR3 DNA follows: TGTGCCAGCAGCCTGGGACTGATGAATGAAAAACTGTTTTTT.

The V and J genes are TRBV2 and TRBJ2-7, with 8 bases that match TRBD1. The junction had 3 bases not matched to a gene; V was cut back by 8 bases and J by 3 bases. The CDR3 covers 12 residues. In germline, CDR1 is SNHLY, CDR2 FYNNEI. Here the CDR3 DNA reads TGTGCCAGCGGCGGACAGGGCTACGAGCAGTACGTC. This gives the protein CASGGQGYEQYV.

The chain joins TRBV7-9 to TRBJ2-5; weak D call: TRBD1 (6 bases). The length of the CDR3 is 15 residues. Germline CDR1 SEHNR, CDR2 FQNEAQ (reference sequence). Trimming cost V 5 bases and J 4 bases, with 17 bases left between them. The CDR3 region is CASSPEQGSGETQYF. The CDR3 coding sequence is TGTGCCAGCAGCCCCGAACAGGGTTCGGGAGAGACCCAGTACTTC.

The chain has TRBV5-1 and TRBJ1-5; 7 bases fit TRBD1. The CDR3 has 16 residues. Looked up from germline, CDR1 is SGHRS and CDR2 is YFSETQ. The J segment lost 0 bases and the V segment lost 0 bases, leaving 3 bases of the junction unmatched. The CDR3 protein is CASSLGDRDSNQPQHF. The CDR3 region has the DNA TGCGCCAGCAGCTTGGGGGACAGAGATAGCAATCAGCCCCAGCATTTT.

This clone was observed a handful of times. The V call is TRBV3-1 (or the pseudogene TRBV3-2), the J call TRBJ1-4; no clear D gene. CDR1 LGHDT and CDR2 YNNKEL come from the germline V gene (reference sequence). V dropped 5 bases and J dropped 0 bases, with 7 bases sitting between them. The CDR3 loop spans 14 amino acids. DNA of the CDR3: TGTGCCAGCAGCACACAGTCAACTAATGAAAAACTGTTTTTT. Its protein product is CASSTQSTNEKLFF.

V and J are TRBV11-2 and TRBJ2-3; TRBD2 aligns across 13 bases. Germline V gene sequence: CDR1 SGHAT, CDR2 FQNNGV. This CDR3 has 17 amino acids. The V and J ends lost 3 bases and 0 bases, in that order; junction bases with no gene match: 3. The CDR3 coding sequence is TGTGCCAGCAGCTTCTGGGGACTAGCGGGGAGCACAGATACGCAGTATTTT. This encodes CASSFWGLAGSTDTQYF.

The rearrangement links TRBV7-2 to TRBJ1-1; D gene uncertain. Germline V lookup: CDR1 SGHTA, CDR2 FQGNSA. With 3 bases removed from V and 0 bases from J, the gap between germline ends came to 5 bases. This CDR3 is 13 amino acids long. CDR3 sequence reads: CASSFSMNTEAFF. CDR3 nucleotides: TGTGCCAGCAGCTTTTCCATGAACACTGAAGCTTTCTTT.